In its sample, the clone carrying this TCR beta chain was seen once. V was clipped by 4 bases and J by 8 bases; unmatched bases: 9. CDR3 size: 16 residues. Germline assignment: CDR1 MDHEN and CDR2 SYDVKM. The data belong to a study of blood T cell repertoires in COVID-19. As processed by the authors: Amplifying reference gene primers gave estimates of nucleated cell counts. Produced via immunoSEQ multiplex PCR; TCRdb's table is partial and in-frame only. V, J and clone size are taken as reported in that table, and D and trimming were inferred from the DNA itself. Here the sample spans approximately 230,000 clones, 87% being singletons. The age range of participants was about 18 to 100 years, with residence in under 25 US areas.

This rearrangement joins TRBV28 to TRBJ1-6; 9 nucleotides line up with TRBD1. The source is a woman in her 30s with acute COVID-19. Sequences were obtained from PBMCs or T cells enriched from blood (not recorded which). As DNA, the CDR3 is TGTGCCAGCAGTTCCCCCCGCGACAGGGGGTATTCACCCCTCCACTTT. This sequence encodes CASSSPRDRGYSPLHF.